The T cell receptor beta chain under discussion was sequenced for a study of monozygotic twins with inflammatory bowel disease. General study points: Concordant and discordant twins showed no difference in repertoire similarity, possibly from limited power.

Germline values: CDR1 LGHNA, CDR2 YNFKEQ. This CDR3 is 17 amino acids long. A template switching step added UMIs, each with a 6-nucleotide sample barcode. cDNA encoding TCRalpha and TCRbeta underwent two nested PCRs of roughly 16 and 10 cycles, each of which was followed by bead purification. Following a re-call of the 5' RACE reads, TCRdb has one entry per CDR3 protein and lacks DNA. This repertoire comprises 400,000 to 500,000 distinct CDR3 sequences; its ten largest clones make up roughly 2.5%. Notes on this clonotype: As yet, its antigen is unknown.

The sample comprised blood. This receptor was obtained from a human donor with ulcerative colitis or Crohn's disease, or a healthy co-twin of an affected twin (not recorded which). The chain links TRBV4-2 to TRBJ1-3. The CDR3 protein is CDSSQDPHSLSGNTIYF.